These 24 T cell receptor beta chains originate from one sample sequenced in a study of blood T cell repertoires in COVID-19. Sequenced by immunoSEQ multiplex PCR; TCRdb stores in-frame clones only, minus some. Of 130,000 or so clones in the sample, approximately 84% were seen once. The sample comprised peripheral blood. These receptors were obtained from a man aged 55 to 70 with acute or convalescent COVID-19.

This rearrangement joins TRBV11-2 to TRBJ2-3; 7 bases align to TRBD2. Germline loops: CDR1 SGHAT, CDR2 FQNNGV. The V gene end was trimmed by 3 bases and the J gene end by 6 bases; junction bases not matched to a gene: 15. This CDR3 contains 17 residues. As DNA, the CDR3 is TGTGCCAGCAGCTTCCAGGGACTAACTCATGGCGGGGATACGCAGTATTTT. Translating gives CASSFQGLTHGGDTQYF. The whole variable domain, filled in from reference TRBV11-2 and TRBJ2-3, reads EAGVAQSPRYKIIEKRQSVAFWCNPISGHATLYWYQQILGQGPKLLIQFQNNGVVDDSQLPKDRFSAERLKGVDSTLKIQPAKLEDSAVYLCASSFQGLTHGGDTQYFGPGTRLTVL.

The rearrangement links TRBV19 to TRBJ1-4; 8 positions match TRBD1. The CDR3 contains 17 residues. V gave up 9 bases and J gave up 0 bases; unmatched junction bases: 12. CDR1 and CDR2 from the germline V gene are LNHDA and SQIVND (reference sequence). The CDR3 protein is CARRDRLHTATNEKLFF. In DNA, the CDR3 is TGTGCCAGACGGGACAGGTTACATACTGCAACTAATGAAAAACTGTTTTTT. Supplemented by reference TRBV19 and TRBJ1-4, the full variable domain reads DGGITQSPKYLFRKEGQNVTLSCEQNLNHDAMYWYRQDPGQGLRLIYYSQIVNDFQKGDIAEGYSVSREKKESFPLTVTSAQKNPTAFYLCARRDRLHTATNEKLFFGSGTQLSVL.

This clone was seen a handful of times. V is TRBV6-5 and J is TRBJ1-6; a weak D match, TRBD1 (6 bases). Per the germline V gene, CDR1 is MNHEY and CDR2 is SVGAGI. There are 16 residues in the CDR3. With 2 bases removed from V and 6 bases from J, the gap between germline ends came to 14 bases. CDR3 in amino acids: CASSYRGQTFNSPLHF. The CDR3, as DNA: TGTGCCAGCAGTTACAGAGGACAGACTTTTAATTCACCCCTCCACTTT.

The chain joins TRBV30 to TRBJ2-7; maybe TRBD1 (6 bases). The V gene lost 4 bases and the J gene lost 2 bases, with 15 bases spanning the gap. CDR3 size: 14 residues. The germline CDR1 and CDR2 sequences are GTSNPN and SVGIG (reference sequence). CDR3 in DNA: TGTGCCTGGAAGAAACCGGGACAAACCTACGAGCAGTACTTC. Translated: CAWKKPGQTYEQYF.

This chain joins TRBV7-2 and TRBJ2-3; possibly TRBD2 for D (6 bases). The germline CDR1 and CDR2 sequences are SGHTA and FQGNSA. The CDR3 extends over 16 amino acids. With 1 base removed from V and 5 bases from J, the gap between germline ends came to 16 bases. CDR3 protein: CASSLGRAGRLDTQYF. In DNA, the CDR3 is TGTGCCAGCAGCTTAGGACGGGCGGGGAGGTTAGATACGCAGTATTTT.

This clone was counted a few times. V is TRBV15 and J is TRBJ2-1, with 7 bases fitting TRBD2. After removal of 5 bases from V and 3 bases from J, the junction contained 13 bases not matched to a gene. The CDR3 covers 17 residues. In germline, CDR1 is LNHNV, CDR2 YYDKDF (reference sequence). The CDR3 sequence is CATSLGRGSTYYNEQFF. The CDR3 DNA reads as TGTGCCACCAGCTTGGGGCGGGGGAGCACTTACTACAATGAGCAGTTCTTC.

This clone has more than one count but fewer than ten. The chain joins TRBV19 to TRBJ1-3, with D hard to call. V was cut by 10 bases and J by 4 bases, with 11 bases left in between. Germline-derived CDR1 and CDR2 are LNHDA and SQIVND (reference sequence). The CDR3 loop spans 12 amino acids. The CDR3 here is CATNGPGNTIYF. DNA of the CDR3: TGTGCCACCAACGGTCCCGGAAACACCATATATTTT.

The chain has TRBV4-1 and TRBJ2-5; 10 nucleotides line up with TRBD1. Trimming removed 2 bases from V and 4 bases from J; junction bases left unmatched: 1. In germline, CDR1 is MGHRA, CDR2 YSYEKL. The CDR3 consists of 14 residues. CDR3 sequence: CASSQRDRGETQYF. Here the CDR3 DNA reads TGCGCCAGCAGCCAACGGGACAGGGGAGAGACCCAGTACTTC.

J is TRBJ2-1 and V is TRBV19, with 9 bases fitting TRBD2. The J segment lost 5 bases and the V segment lost 3 bases, leaving 5 bases of the junction unmatched. The CDR3 length is 15 residues. Looked up from germline, CDR1 is LNHDA and CDR2 is SQIVND (reference sequence). The CDR3 reads CASSMGGRGNNEQFF. DNA of the CDR3: TGTGCCAGTAGTATGGGCGGGAGGGGTAACAATGAGCAGTTCTTC.

The rearrangement links TRBV19 to TRBJ1-5, with D possibly being TRBD1 (5 bases). This CDR3 contains 17 residues. V shed 2 bases and J shed 1 base, with 15 bases lying between them. CDR1 is LNHDA, CDR2 SQIVND, per germline (reference sequence). The CDR3, as DNA: TGTGCCAGTAGTATATGGGGGGGACCGGGAAGCAATCAGCCCCAGCATTTT. Protein: CASSIWGGPGSNQPQHF. Full variable domain (remainder filled in from reference TRBV19 and TRBJ1-5): DGGITQSPKYLFRKEGQNVTLSCEQNLNHDAMYWYRQDPGQGLRLIYYSQIVNDFQKGDIAEGYSVSREKKESFPLTVTSAQKNPTAFYLCASSIWGGPGSNQPQHFGDGTRLSIL.

This clone was seen only a few times. V usage is TRBV11-2 and J usage is TRBJ1-1; D gene ambiguous. Per germline, CDR1 SGHAT and CDR2 FQNNGV. The length of the CDR3 is 12 residues. V dropped 3 bases and J dropped 2 bases, with 4 bases sitting between them. The CDR3 region is CASSFPNTEAFF. The CDR3 DNA reads TGTGCCAGCAGCTTTCCTAACACTGAAGCTTTCTTT.

The chain recombines TRBV19 with TRBJ1-5; TRBD1 aligns across 7 bases. With V trimmed by 6 bases and J by 2 bases, 16 bases remained unmatched. CDR1 and CDR2 from the germline V gene are LNHDA and SQIVND (reference sequence). The CDR3 is 18 residues long. CDR3 residues: CASSSTMILTGRNQPQHF. CDR3 coding DNA: TGTGCCAGTAGCTCGACCATGATACTGACAGGGCGCAATCAGCCCCAGCATTTT.

The V and J genes are TRBV6-6 and TRBJ1-1; TRBD1 might be the D (6 bases). Germline V gives CDR1 MNHNY, CDR2 SVGAGI (reference sequence). Trimming stripped 5 bases from V and 1 base from J, with 26 bases between. CDR3 length: 19 amino acids. The CDR3 here is CASSRSPSGTWLWNTEAFF. The CDR3 DNA reads as TGTGCCAGCAGTAGATCACCCTCCGGGACATGGCTATGGAACACTGAAGCTTTCTTT.

The genes are TRBV9 and TRBJ1-1; D ambiguous. With 0 bases removed from V and 6 bases from J, the gap between germline ends came to 12 bases. The CDR3 has 14 residues. Germline lookup yields CDR1 SGDLS and CDR2 YYNGEE. This chain's CDR3 is CASSVDPAVSEAFF. CDR3 DNA sequence: TGTGCCAGCAGCGTAGACCCTGCGGTCTCTGAAGCTTTCTTT.

This clone was seen a single time. This rearrangement joins TRBV7-6 to TRBJ2-6; maybe TRBD1 (6 bases). Trimming left V 0 bases short and J 0 bases short, with 12 bases between. Germline CDR1 SGHVS, CDR2 FNYEAQ. This CDR3 comprises 18 residues. The chain's CDR3 is CASSLADSPYSGANVLTF. CDR3 DNA sequence: TGTGCCAGCAGCTTAGCGGACAGCCCTTACTCTGGGGCCAACGTCCTGACTTTC.

This clone was counted a single time. The rearrangement links TRBV5-1 to TRBJ2-5; a possible D gene is TRBD2 (6 bases). V was clipped by 7 bases and J by 2 bases, with 9 bases between them. Per the germline V gene, CDR1 is SGHRS and CDR2 is YFSETQ. This CDR3 has 12 amino acids. Here the CDR3 reads CASGAGQETQYF. DNA of the CDR3: TGCGCCAGCGGGGCGGGGCAAGAGACCCAGTACTTC.

Remarks on this clone: The CDR3 does not close with the conserved phenylalanine or tryptophan, likely indicating a read error. The limits of the CDR3 on the DNA are not certain, so only TCRdb's listed CDR3 is given. The CDR3 reads CASSNCHI. This chain links TRBV21-1 with TRBJ1-1; TRBD1, the table's D call, lacks a check against the DNA. TRBV21-1 is an annotated pseudogene. The CDR3 spans 8 amino acids, including both terminal residues.

This clone was seen once. This chain connects TRBV6-2 or TRBV6-3 to TRBJ1-2; maybe TRBD1 (5 bases). There are 15 residues in the CDR3. V was clipped by 4 bases and J by 5 bases, with 17 bases between them. The germline gives CDR1 MNHEY, CDR2 SVGEGT. The CDR3 is CASSFPRRGDYGYTF. The DNA of the CDR3 is TGTGCCAGCAGTTTCCCCCGGCGGGGCGATTATGGCTACACCTTC.

This sequence joins TRBV7-9 and TRBJ2-1; 15 nucleotides agree with TRBD2. In germline, CDR1 is SEHNR, CDR2 FQNEAQ (reference sequence). Trimming removed 4 bases from V and 7 bases from J; junction bases left unmatched: 8. This CDR3 has 17 amino acids. The CDR3 is CASSYPGLAGGGNEQFF. DNA of the CDR3: TGTGCCAGCAGCTACCCGGGACTAGCGGGAGGTGGGAATGAGCAGTTCTTC.

V is TRBV4-1 and J is TRBJ2-4, with 7 bases aligning to TRBD1. Germline V lookup: CDR1 MGHRA, CDR2 YSYEKL. This CDR3 has 16 amino acids. J gave up 1 base and V 4 bases, and 7 bases lay outside the gene matches. In DNA, the CDR3 is TGCGCCAGCAGCCCCGAGGGACAGCTGGCCAAAAACATTCAGTACTTC. It specifies CASSPEGQLAKNIQYF.

The chain has TRBV5-6 and TRBJ2-7, with 9 positions matching TRBD2. Trimming at V came to 4 bases and at J to 6 bases, leaving 11 bases not matched to a gene. The germline V gene has CDR1 SGHDT and CDR2 YYEEEE. There are 15 residues in the CDR3. CDR3 nucleotide sequence: TGTGCCAGCAGCCCACCACCGGGACTAGCTCGCGAGCAGTACTTC. Amino acids: CASSPPPGLAREQYF.

The V call is TRBV3-1 (or the pseudogene TRBV3-2), the J call TRBJ2-5; D is ambiguous. This CDR3 comprises 13 residues. Germline V lookup: CDR1 LGHDT, CDR2 YNNKEL (reference sequence). Trimming took 3 bases from V and 7 from J, leaving 12 bases between them. The CDR3 region is CASSHPPRRTQYF. In nucleotides, the CDR3 is TGTGCCAGCAGCCACCCCCCCCGTCGGACCCAGTACTTC.

The V call is TRBV5-1, the J call TRBJ2-2; D perhaps matches TRBD1 (6 bases). The CDR3 length is 15 residues. Trimming cost V 3 bases and J 0 bases, with 9 bases left between them. CDR1 SGHRS and CDR2 YFSETQ come from the germline V gene. Here the CDR3 reads CASSSTGTNTGELFF. The CDR3 nucleotides are TGCGCCAGCAGCTCCACAGGGACGAACACCGGGGAGCTGTTTTTT.

The rearrangement uses TRBV29-1 and TRBJ2-7; 10 bases are shared with TRBD1. Looked up from germline, CDR1 is SQVTM and CDR2 is ANQGSEA. V lost 6 bases, J lost 4 bases, and 6 bases stayed unmatched. This CDR3 comprises 13 residues. CDR3: CSVTTGGSYEQYF. The CDR3 region has the DNA TGCAGCGTCACGACAGGGGGCTCTTACGAGCAGTACTTC.